This note documents a single T cell receptor beta chain sequence. Germline-derived CDR1 and CDR2 are SEHNR and FQNEAQ (reference sequence). J lost 0 bases, V lost 5 bases, and 3 bases had no gene match. The CDR3 consists of 15 residues. Original processing methods: Reference gene primer amplification gave estimated nucleated cell counts. TCRdb's table, derived via immunoSEQ multiplex PCR, lists solely in-frame clones and lacks some. D and trimming were read from the DNA, whereas the V and J calls and clone size are those reported in that table. This sample has over 130,000 clones, with 84% found just once. These data are taken from a study of blood T cell repertoires in COVID-19. Study information: The United States, Italy and Spain supplied acute and convalescent COVID-19 samples.

Sequencing used peripheral blood. The TCR was taken from a human donor in a cohort sampled during active COVID-19. This chain joins TRBV7-9 and TRBJ2-2, with 7 bases lining up with TRBD1. This CDR3 is CASSLGQSNTGELFF. The DNA of the CDR3 is TGTGCCAGCAGCCTGGGACAGTCGAACACCGGGGAGCTGTTTTTT.